These 9 T cell receptor beta chains came from one sample sequenced in a study of shared clonotypes between healthy human individuals. Data came from immunoSEQ multiplex PCR; TCRdb stores just in-frame clones and leaves some out. The sample gives 1,100,000 or so clones, around 78% of which show up once; more than 0.45% is in the top ten. The specimen was memory CD4+ T cells from PBMCs. Subset of the sample: CD45RA-negative fraction. The source is a man in his late teens or twenties in good health. Some clones in this sample may be carry-over from other donors' samples.

The chain is built from TRBV7-2 and TRBJ1-1; maybe TRBD1 (6 bases). Trimming shortened V by 3 bases and J by 4 bases, and 9 bases separated the two germline ends. There are 13 residues in the CDR3. Germline CDR1 reads SGHTA; CDR2 reads FQGNSA. The CDR3: CASSLGGRTEAFF. The CDR3 DNA sequence: TGTGCCAGCAGCTTGGGGGGGCGCACTGAAGCTTTCTTT.

The rearrangement uses TRBV28 and TRBJ2-7, with 8 bases identical to TRBD1. Trimming cost V 7 bases and J 0 bases; bases outside gene matches: 8. CDR1 MDHEN and CDR2 SYDVKM come from the germline V gene. The CDR3 extends over 15 amino acids. CDR3 in amino acids: CASIPGRGHSYEQYF. CDR3 sequence (DNA): TGTGCCAGCATCCCCGGCAGGGGGCACTCCTACGAGCAGTACTTC.

In this sample, this clone turned up a few times. The chain couples TRBV19 to TRBJ2-7; 12 nucleotides match TRBD2. J lost 2 bases, V lost 10 bases, and 6 bases had no gene match. The CDR3 loop spans 14 amino acids. Germline V CDR1 and CDR2: LNHDA, SQIVND (reference sequence). The CDR3 protein is CATTGLAGTYEQYF. As DNA, the CDR3 is TGTGCCACTACCGGACTAGCGGGGACCTACGAGCAGTACTTC.

V gene TRBV5-4 combines with J gene TRBJ1-5; D uncertain. V was pared by 5 bases and J by 2 bases, with 11 bases between. This CDR3 spans 14 amino acids. CDR1 and CDR2 from the germline V gene are SGHNT and YYREEE (reference sequence). The DNA of the CDR3 is TGTGCCAGCAGTTCCCTCCGCGGCAATCAGCCCCAGCATTTT. It is translated as CASSSLRGNQPQHF. The full variable domain, its missing parts supplied by reference TRBV5-4 and TRBJ1-5, is ETGVTQSPTHLIKTRGQQVTLRCSSQSGHNTVSWYQQALGQGPQFIFQYYREEENGRGNFPPRFSGLQFPNYSSELNVNALELDDSALYLCASSSLRGNQPQHFGDGTRLSIL.

The chain joins TRBV11-2 to TRBJ2-7, with D possibly matching TRBD2 (5 bases). CDR3 length: 12 amino acids. V lost 4 bases, J lost 4 bases, and 8 bases lay in between. In germline, CDR1 is SGHAT, CDR2 FQNNGV. CDR3 loop: CASSSWRYEQYF. In DNA, the CDR3 is TGTGCCAGCAGCTCATGGAGGTACGAGCAGTACTTC.

The J gene is TRBJ1-2, the V gene TRBV18, with D hard to call. Trimming stripped 0 bases from V and 2 bases from J, with 10 bases between. Germline CDR1 KGHSH, CDR2 LQKENI. The CDR3 is 15 residues long. The CDR3 sequence is CASSPPGNRNYGYTF. The CDR3 DNA sequence: TGTGCCAGCTCACCACCGGGTAATCGGAACTATGGCTACACCTTC. The full variable domain, completed using reference TRBV18 and TRBJ1-2, is NAGVMQNPRHLVRRRGQEARLRCSPMKGHSHVYWYRQLPEEGLKFMVYLQKENIIDESGMPKERFSAEFPKEGPSILRIQQVVRGDSAAYFCASSPPGNRNYGYTFGSGTRLTVV.

The chain has TRBV29-1 and TRBJ2-1; D gene ambiguous. From germline, CDR1 is SQVTM and CDR2 ANQGSEA. The CDR3 covers 14 residues. The germline V and J ends were trimmed by 0 bases and 5 bases, with 11 bases remaining between them. The CDR3 DNA sequence: TGCAGCGTTGAAGATACGGGTTCGGACAATGAGCAGTTCTTC. This gives the protein CSVEDTGSDNEQFF.

Worth noting for this clone: The same CDR3 arises from other DNA sequences in this sample as well. The chain recombines TRBV6-5 with TRBJ2-3; 8 nucleotides line up with TRBD1. The length of the CDR3 is 15 residues. The germline V gene encodes CDR1 MNHEY and CDR2 SVGAGI. Trimming cost V 5 bases and J 2 bases; bases outside gene matches: 6. In DNA form, the CDR3 reads TGTGCCAGCAGTCCCGGGACAGGAGCCACAGATACGCAGTATTTT. It encodes CASSPGTGATDTQYF.

The chain uses TRBV18 and TRBJ2-3; D is undetermined. The germline gives CDR1 KGHSH, CDR2 LQKENI. The CDR3 is 13 amino acids. V lost 3 bases and J 3 bases, leaving 7 bases between the germline ends. CDR3 sequence reads: CASSPQKTDTQYF. The CDR3 nucleotides read TGTGCCAGCTCACCCCAAAAAACAGATACGCAGTATTTT. The full variable domain, its missing parts supplied by reference TRBV18 and TRBJ2-3, is NAGVMQNPRHLVRRRGQEARLRCSPMKGHSHVYWYRQLPEEGLKFMVYLQKENIIDESGMPKERFSAEFPKEGPSILRIQQVVRGDSAAYFCASSPQKTDTQYFGPGTRLTVL.